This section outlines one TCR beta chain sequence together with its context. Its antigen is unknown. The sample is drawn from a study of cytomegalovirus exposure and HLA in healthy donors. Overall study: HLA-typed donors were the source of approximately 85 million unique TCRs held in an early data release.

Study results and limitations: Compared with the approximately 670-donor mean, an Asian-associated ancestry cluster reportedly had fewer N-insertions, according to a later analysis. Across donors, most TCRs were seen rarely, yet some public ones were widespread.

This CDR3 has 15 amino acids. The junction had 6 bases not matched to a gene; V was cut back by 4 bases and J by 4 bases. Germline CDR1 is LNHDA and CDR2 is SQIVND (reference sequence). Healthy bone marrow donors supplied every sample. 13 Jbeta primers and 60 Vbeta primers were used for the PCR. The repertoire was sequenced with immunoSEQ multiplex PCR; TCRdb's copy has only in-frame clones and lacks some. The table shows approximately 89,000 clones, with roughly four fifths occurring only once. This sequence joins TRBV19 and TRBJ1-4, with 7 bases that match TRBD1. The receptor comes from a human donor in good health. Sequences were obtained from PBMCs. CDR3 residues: CASSKGQTNNEKLFF. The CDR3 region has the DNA TGTGCCAGTAGTAAGGGACAGACCAATAATGAAAAACTGTTTTTT. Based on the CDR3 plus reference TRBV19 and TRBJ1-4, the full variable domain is DGGITQSPKYLFRKEGQNVTLSCEQNLNHDAMYWYRQDPGQGLRLIYYSQIVNDFQKGDIAEGYSVSREKKESFPLTVTSAQKNPTAFYLCASSKGQTNNEKLFFGSGTQLSVL.